Following are 28 T cell receptor beta chains from one sample sequenced in a study of OX40 agonist ivuxolimab in advanced cancers. Measured with immunoSEQ multiplex PCR; TCRdb has only the in-frame clones, and not every one. This table has some 51,000 clones, approximately 86% appearing once. Here the sequenced sample was CD4+ or CD8+ T cells sorted from blood, taken in a trial of the OX40 agonist ivuxolimab. The receptor source for this set is an adult with an advanced solid tumor such as melanoma, head and neck, liver or kidney cancer.

This chain links TRBV28 with TRBJ2-6; 9 bases map to TRBD1. The V and J ends lost 5 bases and 0 bases, in that order; junction bases with no gene match: 5. CDR1 and CDR2 (germline): MDHEN, SYDVKM. The CDR3 contains 17 residues. CDR3 sequence: CASSPPGQGSGANVLTF. CDR3 in DNA: TGTGCCAGCAGTCCCCCGGGACAGGGCTCTGGGGCCAACGTCCTGACTTTC. The variable domain in full, completed from reference TRBV28 and TRBJ2-6, reads DVKVTQSSRYLVKRTGEKVFLECVQDMDHENMFWYRQDPGLGLRLIYFSYDVKMKEKGDIPEGYSVSREKKERFSLILESASTNQTSMYLCASSPPGQGSGANVLTFGAGSRLTVL.

This rearrangement joins TRBV9 to TRBJ2-1, with 10 bases lining up with TRBD1. CDR1 and CDR2 from the germline V gene are SGDLS and YYNGEE. The CDR3 is made up of 17 amino acids. V trimming: 3 bases; J trimming: 1 base; junction bases outside the gene matches: 7. The CDR3 loop reads CASSAFRDRGSYNEQFF. In DNA form, the CDR3 reads TGTGCCAGCAGCGCCTTCCGGGACAGGGGATCCTACAATGAGCAGTTCTTC.

The chain combines TRBV7-3 with TRBJ2-7, with a possible D match to TRBD1 (5 bases). There are 15 residues in the CDR3. V dropped 0 bases and J dropped 5 bases, with 14 bases sitting between them. Germline V gene data show CDR1 as SGHTA and CDR2 as FQGTGA. In DNA, the CDR3 is TGTGCCAGCAGCTTAACAGGGGCGCTGAGCGACGAGCAGTACTTC. Its translation is CASSLTGALSDEQYF.

This clone is a singleton in its sample. The chain recombines TRBV4-3 with TRBJ1-1; 7 bases match TRBD1. The CDR3 extends over 15 amino acids. Per germline, CDR1 LGHNA and CDR2 YSLEER. Trimming removed 0 bases from V and 5 bases from J; junction bases left unmatched: 6. This CDR3 is CASSQDGDSWTEAFF. DNA of the CDR3: TGCGCCAGCAGCCAAGACGGGGACAGCTGGACTGAAGCTTTCTTT.

This clone has just a few counts. This chain joins TRBV19 and TRBJ1-5, with a weak D call TRBD1 (5 bases). Trimming stripped 7 bases from V and 2 bases from J, with 15 bases between. Germline V lookup: CDR1 LNHDA, CDR2 SQIVND (reference sequence). The CDR3 has 15 amino acids. Here the CDR3 reads CASTPSGAGNQPQHF. Written as DNA, the CDR3 is TGTGCCAGTACCCCATCTGGGGCGGGCAATCAGCCCCAGCATTTT.

DNA for the CDR3: TGTGCCAGCAGCTTCCCTTGGGACAGTACAACCTACGAGCAGTACTTC. Protein product: CASSFPWDSTTYEQYF. The V call is TRBV28, the J call TRBJ2-7; 7 nucleotides match TRBD1. Per the germline V gene, CDR1 is MDHEN and CDR2 is SYDVKM. This CDR3 is built from 16 residues. V lost 6 bases and J lost 2; bases outside the gene matches: 13.

The V and J genes are TRBV6-1 and TRBJ2-1, with D possibly TRBD1 on 6 matching bases. Germline assignment: CDR1 MNHNS and CDR2 SASEGT. The CDR3 covers 15 residues. Trimming removed 3 bases at V and 7 bases at J, with 16 bases between. CDR3 in amino acids: CASSELVGAINEQFF. Here the CDR3 DNA reads TGTGCCAGCAGTGAGTTAGTGGGGGCTATAAATGAGCAGTTCTTC.

The rearrangement links TRBV27 to TRBJ1-1; D might be TRBD1 (5 bases). Germline V CDR1 and CDR2: MNHEY, SMNVEV (reference sequence). Trimming removed 5 bases from V and 4 bases from J, with 17 bases in between. The CDR3 extends over 15 amino acids. In nucleotides, the CDR3 is TGTGCCAGCAGTAAGGGGTTCGTTCGTCTCACTGAAGCTTTCTTT. It specifies CASSKGFVRLTEAFF.

The chain links TRBV10-1 to TRBJ1-3; no clear D gene. Germline CDR1 reads WNHNN; CDR2 reads SYGVQD (reference sequence). The V end was cut by 3 bases, the J end by 4 bases, with 7 bases between. The CDR3 runs 13 residues. The CDR3 sequence: CASSDFGGNTIYF. DNA of the CDR3: TGCGCCAGCAGTGATTTCGGGGGAAACACCATATATTTT.

The chain has TRBV27 and TRBJ2-5, with D possibly matching TRBD2 (5 bases). Trimming stripped 2 bases from V and 1 base from J, with 8 bases between. The CDR3 covers 14 residues. Germline CDR1 and CDR2: MNHEY and SMNVEV (reference sequence). DNA of the CDR3: TGTGCCAGCAGTTTAGTGAGCGGCCAAGAGACCCAGTACTTC. Protein sequence: CASSLVSGQETQYF.

This chain joins TRBV6-6 and TRBJ1-1; a possible D gene is TRBD1 (6 bases). Per the germline V gene, CDR1 is MNHNY and CDR2 is SVGAGI (reference sequence). The CDR3 is made up of 13 amino acids. V lost 2 bases to trimming and J lost 8 bases, with 12 bases between them. The CDR3 is CASSYPHRVEAFF. For the CDR3, the DNA is TGTGCCAGCAGTTACCCTCACAGGGTGGAAGCTTTCTTT.

This rearrangement joins TRBV18 to TRBJ2-5, with TRBD1 matching over 7 bases. Germline CDR1 KGHSH, CDR2 LQKENI. The V segment lost 3 bases and the J segment 5 bases; nucleotides outside the gene matches: 6. This CDR3 has 14 amino acids. CDR3 residues: CASSPRARGETQYF. The CDR3, as DNA: TGTGCCAGCTCACCTAGGGCCAGGGGGGAGACCCAGTACTTC.

V gene TRBV19 combines with J gene TRBJ2-1, with 10 bases that match TRBD2. With 4 bases clipped from V and 9 bases from J, the junction kept 9 bases outside the gene matches. The CDR3 loop spans 15 amino acids. Germline V gene data show CDR1 as LNHDA and CDR2 as SQIVND (reference sequence). The CDR3 loop reads CASSTTSGIRTEQFF. The DNA for the CDR3 is TGTGCCAGTAGTACCACTAGCGGGATCCGGACTGAGCAGTTCTTC.

This clone was seen once. The chain joins TRBV13 to TRBJ2-1; 16 bases map to TRBD2. The CDR3 has 17 amino acids. Germline V gene sequence: CDR1 PRHDT, CDR2 FYEKMQ (reference sequence). The V gene end was trimmed by 5 bases and the J gene end by 6 bases; junction bases not matched to a gene: 7. The CDR3 here is CASSPGTSGGARNEQFF. In DNA form, the CDR3 reads TGTGCCAGCAGCCCCGGGACTAGCGGGGGGGCCCGCAATGAGCAGTTCTTC. Variable domain in full (rest from reference TRBV13 and TRBJ2-1): AAGVIQSPRHLIKEKRETATLKCYPIPRHDTVYWYQQGPGQDPQFLISFYEKMQSDKGSIPDRFSAQQFSDYHSELNMSSLELGDSALYFCASSPGTSGGARNEQFFGPGTRLTVL.

A single count supports this clone. This sequence joins TRBV5-6 and TRBJ2-7; possibly TRBD1 for D (5 bases). V was trimmed by 0 bases and J by 5 bases, leaving 21 bases between them. CDR3 length equals 17 residues. CDR1 and CDR2 from the germline V gene are SGHDT and YYEEEE. The CDR3 bases are TGTGCCAGCAGCTTGGCCCTGGCAGGGTTCATCAAGGACGAGCAGTACTTC. It codes for CASSLALAGFIKDEQYF.

In regard to this clone: Other DNA sequences from this sample encode an identical CDR3 as well. The chain recombines TRBV29-1 with TRBJ1-2; no clear D. The germline CDR1 and CDR2 sequences are SQVTM and ANQGSEA. Trimming took 3 bases from V and 4 from J, leaving 3 bases between them. This CDR3 has 10 residues. In DNA form, the CDR3 reads TGCAGCGTTGAGGGCTATGGCTACACCTTC. As protein: CSVEGYGYTF.

The J gene is TRBJ1-1, the V gene TRBV28; D gene ambiguous. There are 13 residues in the CDR3. In germline, CDR1 is MDHEN, CDR2 SYDVKM. V was clipped by 8 bases and J by 6 bases, with 16 bases between them. CDR3 DNA sequence: TGTGCCAGCTTGGAAGGGAAACGGCCTGAAGCTTTCTTT. This codes for CASLEGKRPEAFF.

This chain links TRBV6-5 with TRBJ2-7; D is possibly TRBD2 (6 bases). CDR1 and CDR2 (germline): MNHEY, SVGAGI. This CDR3 is 16 amino acids long. Trimming removed 0 bases at V and 7 bases at J, with 19 bases between. In DNA, the CDR3 is TGTGCCAGCAGTTACTCTTTCGGAGAGGGGACTTTAGAGCAGTACTTC. It translates to CASSYSFGEGTLEQYF.

This clone was counted a few times. The rearrangement links TRBV6-5 to TRBJ1-1, with D unclear. Germline loops: CDR1 MNHEY, CDR2 SVGAGI. Trimming stripped 5 bases from V and 7 bases from J, with 11 bases between. The CDR3 sequence is 12 residues long. CDR3 sequence reads: CASSPRGDEAFF. The CDR3 nucleotides read TGTGCCAGCAGTCCCCGTGGAGATGAAGCTTTCTTT.

The chain couples TRBV29-1 to TRBJ1-2; D unclear. This CDR3 has 18 amino acids. The ends were cut back, 4 bases at V and 4 bases at J, with 28 bases in the middle. In germline, CDR1 is SQVTM, CDR2 ANQGSEA. CDR3 bases: TGCAGCGTTGTGGGTGGACGGGCCGAAATTATACTAAGCTATGGCTACACCTTC. Protein product: CSVVGGRAEIILSYGYTF.

J is TRBJ1-1 and V is TRBV11-2, with 7 bases that match TRBD1. The CDR3 has 15 amino acids. Losses at the gene ends were 10 bases for V and 5 bases for J; bases not matched to a gene: 16. Per the germline V gene, CDR1 is SGHAT and CDR2 is FQNNGV. The CDR3: CATSRQGEGYTEAFF. For the CDR3, the DNA is TGTGCCACCTCCAGACAGGGAGAAGGGTATACTGAAGCTTTCTTT.

This clone is a singleton in its sample. The chain couples TRBV25-1 to TRBJ2-2, with TRBD1 matching over 10 bases. The V segment lost 2 bases and the J segment 6 bases; nucleotides outside the gene matches: 3. The CDR3 spans 15 residues. CDR1 and CDR2 from the germline V gene are MGHDK and SYGVNS. The CDR3 bases are TGTGCCAGCAGTGAAGACAGGGGGCGCCCCGGGGAGCTGTTTTTT. Its protein is CASSEDRGRPGELFF.

The chain carries TRBV7-6 and TRBJ1-4, with D unclear. This CDR3 spans 14 amino acids. CDR1 is SGHVS and CDR2 is FNYEAQ in the germline V gene. Trimming shortened V by 1 base and J by 4 bases, and 7 bases separated the two germline ends. For the CDR3, the DNA is TGTGCCAGCAGCTTAGAACAAGATAATGAAAAACTGTTTTTT. Its translation: CASSLEQDNEKLFF.

V usage is TRBV6-5 and J usage is TRBJ2-7; 8 bases map to TRBD1. The germline CDR1 and CDR2 sequences are MNHEY and SVGAGI. The trim removed 2 bases at V and 4 bases at J, leaving 7 bases unmatched. This CDR3 region has 15 residues. CDR3 nucleotide sequence: TGTGCCAGCAGTTACGGACAGGGTAGTGTGTACGAGCAGTACTTC. This sequence encodes CASSYGQGSVYEQYF.

The CDR3: CASSPGERGGIAQYF. CDR3 nucleotide sequence: TGTGCCAGCAGTCCGGGCGAGCGGGGGGGCATTGCGCAGTATTTT. This rearrangement joins TRBV6-6 to TRBJ2-3; 10 bases line up with TRBD2. Unmatched junction bases numbered 12, after V lost 5 bases and J lost 10 bases. CDR1 is MNHNY and CDR2 is SVGAGI in the germline V gene (reference sequence). This CDR3 contains 15 residues.

This chain connects TRBV19 to TRBJ2-2, with D unclear. This CDR3 comprises 11 residues. Germline V gene sequence: CDR1 LNHDA, CDR2 SQIVND (reference sequence). Trimming stripped 5 bases from V and 4 bases from J, with 2 bases between. DNA of the CDR3: TGTGCCAGTAGTGCCACCGGGGAGCTGTTTTTT. Translated: CASSATGELFF.

The chain joins TRBV2 to TRBJ1-5; no clear D. The CDR3 runs to 13 residues. CDR1 is SNHLY, CDR2 FYNNEI, per germline. V lost 8 bases to trimming and J lost 0 bases, with 8 bases between them. The CDR3 coding sequence is TGTGCCAGCGCCAGGCTTAGCAATCAGCCCCAGCATTTT. This sequence encodes CASARLSNQPQHF. Full variable domain (outside the CDR3, taken from reference TRBV2 and TRBJ1-5): EPEVTQTPSHQVTQMGQEVILRCVPISNHLYFYWYRQILGQKVEFLVSFYNNEISEKSEIFDDQFSVERPDGSNFTLKIRSTKLEDSAMYFCASARLSNQPQHFGDGTRLSIL.

This clone has more than one count but fewer than ten. The J gene is TRBJ1-2, the V gene TRBV19, with D uncertain. V was trimmed by 9 bases and J by 5 bases, leaving 19 bases between them. Germline CDR1 reads LNHDA; CDR2 reads SQIVND (reference sequence). This CDR3 is 14 amino acids long. Written as DNA, the CDR3 is TGTGCCAGCCAACACCGGGGTTTTGGGTATGGCTACACCTTC. This gives the protein CASQHRGFGYGYTF. Supplemented by reference TRBV19 and TRBJ1-2, the full variable domain reads DGGITQSPKYLFRKEGQNVTLSCEQNLNHDAMYWYRQDPGQGLRLIYYSQIVNDFQKGDIAEGYSVSREKKESFPLTVTSAQKNPTAFYLCASQHRGFGYGYTFGSGTRLTVV.